A selection of T cell receptor beta chains follows, all from one sample in a study of blood T cell repertoires in COVID-19. Some clones are missing from TCRdb's copy, which holds only in-frame ones; the method was immunoSEQ multiplex PCR. The table includes roughly 280,000 clones, around four fifths detected once. Sequences were obtained from peripheral blood. These receptors all come from a man in his 60s who had recovered from COVID-19. CDR3s include the opening cysteine and the closing phenylalanine or tryptophan. D genes are given only for firm matches. Rows give clone size only sometimes, using once, few, many, or a class for an expanded clone.

.	TRBJ2-1	TRBV11-2	.	TGTGCCAGCAGCTTAATACAGGTTGATGAGCAGTTCTTC	CASSLIQVDEQFF
TRBD2	TRBJ2-5	TRBV3-1/TRBV3-2	once	TGTGCCAGCACCGGGGGGGCGGGGGAGACCCAGTACTTC	CASTGGAGETQYF
.	TRBJ1-2	TRBV3-1/TRBV3-2	.	TGTGCCAGCAGCAACATACAGGGTTTAAACTATGGCTACACCTTC	CASSNIQGLNYGYTF
.	TRBJ2-1	TRBV2	few	TGTGCCAGCAGTGAGCGAAGCTCCTACAATGAGCAGTTCTTC	CASSERSSYNEQFF
TRBD2	TRBJ2-1	TRBV6-2/TRBV6-3	few	TGTGCCAGCAGTCCCCCCGGGACTAGTCGAGTAAATGAGCAGTTCTTC	CASSPPGTSRVNEQFF
TRBD2	TRBJ2-7	TRBV14	.	TGTGCCAGCAACGTCGTGACGGGACTAGCGGGAGGATACGAGCAGTACTTC	CASNVVTGLAGGYEQYF
.	TRBJ2-2	TRBV5-1	.	TGCGCCAGCAGCTTGGGACTAAACACCGGGGAGCTGTTTTTT	CASSLGLNTGELFF
.	TRBJ2-7	TRBV5-6	.	TGTGCCAGCAGCCCTGGACAGAGAAGCTACGAGCAGTACTTC	CASSPGQRSYEQYF
TRBD1	TRBJ1-4	TRBV7-2	few	TGTGCCAGCAGTACTAACAGGGGGACTAATGAAAAACTGTTTTTT	CASSTNRGTNEKLFF
TRBD2	TRBJ2-7	TRBV18	.	TGTGCCAGCTCACCATTGGACGGGGGGGCCTCCTACGAGCAGTACTTC	CASSPLDGGASYEQYF
.	TRBJ1-4	TRBV15	.	TGTGCCACCAGCGGGAGTCGGGATTCAACTAATGAAAAACTGTTTTTT	CATSGSRDSTNEKLFF
TRBD2	TRBJ2-1	TRBV18	.	TGTGCCAGCTCACCAGCCGGGACTAGATCTTTATCCTACAATGAGCAGTTCTTC	CASSPAGTRSLSYNEQFF
TRBD1	TRBJ1-5	TRBV4-1	.	TGCGCCAGCAGCCAAATGACAGGGAGTCAGCCCCAGCATTTT	CASSQMTGSQPQHF
.	TRBJ2-6	TRBV2	.	TGTGCCAGCAGTGGAGGTTCTGGGGCCAACGTCCTGACTTTC	CASSGGSGANVLTF
.	TRBJ2-7	TRBV11-2	.	TGTGCCAGCAGCCCAAGGGGCCCAGGGGCAGGAGAGCAGTACTTC	CASSPRGPGAGEQYF
.	TRBJ1-5	TRBV28	.	TGTGCCAGCAAGGGAGTGGGAGCTACCCAGCCCCAGCATTTT	CASKGVGATQPQHF
TRBD1	TRBJ2-7	TRBV7-2	few	TGTGCCAGCAGCCCAGACAGGGGTCCCTCCTACGAGCAGTACTTC	CASSPDRGPSYEQYF
TRBD1	TRBJ1-1	TRBV19	.	TGTGCCAGTCGTCCCGGGACAGGTTTGAACACTGAAGCTTTCTTT	CASRPGTGLNTEAFF
TRBD1	TRBJ2-7	TRBV24-1	.	TGTGCCACCATGTCGACAGGGGCAAATTACGGAGAGCAGTACTTC	CATMSTGANYGEQYF
.	TRBJ1-6	TRBV25-1	few	TGTGCCAGCAGTGACCCGCGGTATAATTCACCCCTCCACTTT	CASSDPRYNSPLHF
TRBD1	TRBJ1-1	TRBV19	.	TGTGCCAGTAGTATAGGGGGCACAGCCAGGGGGTACACTGAAGCTTTCTTT	CASSIGGTARGYTEAFF
.	TRBJ1-2	TRBV10-3	.	TGTGCCATCAGTGAAGACAGTAACTATGGCTACACCTTC	CAISEDSNYGYTF
.	TRBJ1-3	TRBV3-1/TRBV3-2	few	TGTGCCAGCAGCCAAGGGGCGGGGTGGACCTCTGGAAACACCATATATTTT	CASSQGAGWTSGNTIYF
.	TRBJ1-1	TRBV3-1/TRBV3-2	.	TGTGCCAGCAGCCAAGTTCGAGGATCTGAAGCTTTCTTT	CASSQVRGSEAFF
.	TRBJ2-3	TRBV10-1	few	TGCGCCAGCGGAGCGGAGACAGATACGCAGTATTTT	CASGAETDTQYF
TRBD2	TRBJ2-3	TRBV24-1	.	TGTGCCACCAGTGAACGGGGCAACCCAGGACTAGCAGAATGGGCAGATACGCAGTATTTT	CATSERGNPGLAEWADTQYF
TRBD1	TRBJ2-1	TRBV27	.	TGTGCCAGCAGTGAAACAGGGGGTCGGTACAATGAGCAGTTCTTC	CASSETGGRYNEQFF
.	TRBJ2-2	TRBV5-1	.	TGCGCCAGCAGCTTGGCCCGGGGAGCGAACACCGGGGAGCTGTTTTTT	CASSLARGANTGELFF
TRBD1	TRBJ1-3	TRBV6-5	.	TGTGCCAGCAGTTACTCGAGGGGGCCTGGAAACACCATATATTTT	CASSYSRGPGNTIYF
.	TRBJ2-2	TRBV27	.	TGTGCCAGCAGCCCGTACGGTCGACTGACCACCGGGGAGCTGTTTTTT	CASSPYGRLTTGELFF
.	TRBJ1-3	TRBV5-1	.	TGCGCCAGCAGCTCCGGTGCGGGCGGGCCCAACTCTGGAAACACCATATATTTT	CASSSGAGGPNSGNTIYF
TRBD2	TRBJ2-7	TRBV27	.	TGTGCCAGCAGTTTACAAGAGTTAGCGGGACTGAAGGGGGAGCAGTACTTC	CASSLQELAGLKGEQYF
TRBD2	TRBJ2-1	TRBV7-9	.	TGTGCCAGCAGCCTCACTAGCGGGACTTACAATGAGCAGTTCTTC	CASSLTSGTYNEQFF
TRBD2	TRBJ2-5	TRBV11-3	once	TGTGCCAGCAGCTCCGGGCTAGCGGGAGTTTCGGAACAAGAGACCCAGTACTTC	CASSSGLAGVSEQETQYF
TRBD1	TRBJ1-6	TRBV5-8	few	TGTGCCAGCAGCTTTGACAGGGGAAGTAATTCACCCCTCCACTTT	CASSFDRGSNSPLHF
.	TRBJ2-5	TRBV2	.	TGTGCCAGCAAGGGGGGGAGCCAAGAGACCCAGTACTTC	CASKGGSQETQYF
.	TRBJ1-2	TRBV19	.	TGTGCCAGTAGTTCCAGGGGAGGGAGGACGGTCTATGGCTACACCTTC	CASSSRGGRTVYGYTF
TRBD1	TRBJ2-2	TRBV5-4	.	TGTGCCAGCAGTAGTGGACAGGGGTGGTCCGGGGAGCTGTTTTTT	CASSSGQGWSGELFF
.	TRBJ1-5	TRBV6-1	many	TGTGCCAGCAGTGAAGCCGTAGGGGAGGGTCAGCCCCAGCATTTT	CASSEAVGEGQPQHF
.	TRBJ2-3	TRBV28	.	TGTGCCAGCAGCCTACTAGATACGCAGTATTTT	CASSLLDTQYF
TRBD1	TRBJ1-6	TRBV9	.	TGTGCCAGCAGCGTAGGATCAGGGGGGAATTCACCCCTCCACTTT	CASSVGSGGNSPLHF
.	TRBJ2-1	TRBV7-3	.	TGTGCCAGCAGCCAACAGGGTCGGTCCTACAATGAGCAGTTCTTC	CASSQQGRSYNEQFF
TRBD1	TRBJ1-6	TRBV6-6	.	TGTGCCAGCAAACCCGACAGGGGTGCTTCACCCCTCCACTTT	CASKPDRGASPLHF
.	TRBJ2-2	TRBV5-1	.	TGCGCCAGCAGGCCGGTGATGAACACCGGGGAGCTGTTTTTT	CASRPVMNTGELFF
.	TRBJ2-1	TRBV29-1	.	TGCAGCGCTCTGGAGGAGGACCTCTACTACAATGAGCAGTTCTTC	CSALEEDLYYNEQFF